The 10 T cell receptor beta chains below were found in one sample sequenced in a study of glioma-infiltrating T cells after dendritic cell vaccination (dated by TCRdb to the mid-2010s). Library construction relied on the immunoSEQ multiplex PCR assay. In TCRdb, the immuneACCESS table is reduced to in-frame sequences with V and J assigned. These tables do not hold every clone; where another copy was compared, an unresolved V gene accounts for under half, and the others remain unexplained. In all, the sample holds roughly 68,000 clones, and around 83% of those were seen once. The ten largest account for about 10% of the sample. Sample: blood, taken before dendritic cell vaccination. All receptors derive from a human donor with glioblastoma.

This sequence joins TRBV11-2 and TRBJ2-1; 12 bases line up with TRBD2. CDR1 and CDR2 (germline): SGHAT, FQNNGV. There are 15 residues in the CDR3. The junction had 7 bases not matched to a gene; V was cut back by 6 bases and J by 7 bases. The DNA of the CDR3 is TGTGCCAGCAGGATTCTAGCGGGGGGGCGTAATGAGCAGTTCTTC. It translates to CASRILAGGRNEQFF. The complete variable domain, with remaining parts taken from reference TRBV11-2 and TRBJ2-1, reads EAGVAQSPRYKIIEKRQSVAFWCNPISGHATLYWYQQILGQGPKLLIQFQNNGVVDDSQLPKDRFSAERLKGVDSTLKIQPAKLEDSAVYLCASRILAGGRNEQFFGPGTRLTVL.

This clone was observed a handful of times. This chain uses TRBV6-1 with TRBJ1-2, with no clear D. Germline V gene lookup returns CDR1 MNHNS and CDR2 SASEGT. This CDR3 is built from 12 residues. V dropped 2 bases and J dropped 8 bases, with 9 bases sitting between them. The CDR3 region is CASSEYREGYTF. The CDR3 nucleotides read TGTGCCAGCAGTGAATACAGAGAAGGCTACACCTTC.

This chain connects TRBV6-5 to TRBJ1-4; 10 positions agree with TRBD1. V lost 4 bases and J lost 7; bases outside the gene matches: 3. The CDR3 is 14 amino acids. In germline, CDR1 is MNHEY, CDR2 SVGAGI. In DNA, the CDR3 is TGTGCCAGCAGTTCGACAGGGGGCATTGAAAAACTGTTTTTT. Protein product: CASSSTGGIEKLFF.

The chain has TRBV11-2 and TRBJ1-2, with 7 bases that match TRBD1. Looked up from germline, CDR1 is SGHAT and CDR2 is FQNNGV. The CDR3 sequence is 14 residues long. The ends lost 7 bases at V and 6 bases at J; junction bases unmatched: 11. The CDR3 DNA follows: TGTGCCAGCACCCTCGTGACAGGGTCGGATGGCTACACCTTC. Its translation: CASTLVTGSDGYTF.

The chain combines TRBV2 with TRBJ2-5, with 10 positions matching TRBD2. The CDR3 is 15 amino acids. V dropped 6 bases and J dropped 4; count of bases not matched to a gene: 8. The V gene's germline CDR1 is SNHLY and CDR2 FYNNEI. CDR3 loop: CASRQRGGPPETQYF. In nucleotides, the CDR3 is TGTGCCAGCAGGCAGCGGGGGGGCCCTCCAGAGACCCAGTACTTC.

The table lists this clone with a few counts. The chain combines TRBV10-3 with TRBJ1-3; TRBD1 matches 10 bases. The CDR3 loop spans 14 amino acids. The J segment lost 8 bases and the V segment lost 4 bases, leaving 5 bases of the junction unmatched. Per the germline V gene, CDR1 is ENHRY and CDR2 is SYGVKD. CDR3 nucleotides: TGTGCCATCAGTGCGCGGGACAGGGGTGACACCATATATTTT. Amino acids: CAISARDRGDTIYF.

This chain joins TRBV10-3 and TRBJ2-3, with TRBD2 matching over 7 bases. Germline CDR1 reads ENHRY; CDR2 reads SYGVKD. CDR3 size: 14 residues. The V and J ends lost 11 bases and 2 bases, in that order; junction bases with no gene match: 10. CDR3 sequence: CASDPGGITDTQYF. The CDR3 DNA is TGTGCCTCCGATCCCGGGGGGATCACAGATACGCAGTATTTT.

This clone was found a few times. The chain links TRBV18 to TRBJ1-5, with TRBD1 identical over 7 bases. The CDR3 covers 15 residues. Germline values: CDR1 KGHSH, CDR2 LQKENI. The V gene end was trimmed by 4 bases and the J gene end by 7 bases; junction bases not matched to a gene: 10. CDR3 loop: CASSLASGGDQPQHF. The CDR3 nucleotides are TGTGCCAGCTCACTAGCTTCAGGGGGAGACCAGCCCCAGCATTTT.

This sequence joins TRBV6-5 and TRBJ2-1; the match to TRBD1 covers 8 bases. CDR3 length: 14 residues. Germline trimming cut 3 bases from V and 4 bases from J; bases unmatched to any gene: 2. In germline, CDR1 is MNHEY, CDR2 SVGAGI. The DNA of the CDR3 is TGTGCCAGCAGTTATGACAGGGGTTACAATGAGCAGTTCTTC. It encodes CASSYDRGYNEQFF.

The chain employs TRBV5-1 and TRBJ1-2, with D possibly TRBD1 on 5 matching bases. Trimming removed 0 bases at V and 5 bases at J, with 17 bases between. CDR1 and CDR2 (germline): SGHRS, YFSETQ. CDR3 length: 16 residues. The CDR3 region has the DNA TGCGCCAGCAGCTTGGCCCCCCCGACAGTTGAATATGGCTACACCTTC. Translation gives CASSLAPPTVEYGYTF.